This T cell receptor (beta chain) originates from a study of shared clonotypes between healthy human individuals. Study summary: CD4 naive and CD4 memory each took three plates per donor, while CD8 naive took two and CD8 memory one.

The assay was run at deep level. Original data processing: Junction-only sequences without quality scores were provided by ImmunoSEQ, so filtering was different. The table came from immunoSEQ multiplex PCR; TCRdb's copy has only in-frame clones and leaves some out. The V and J calls and clone size come from that table; D and trimming were worked out from the DNA. The repertoire holds about 1.5 million clones, roughly 96% seen once, with approximately 1.1% in the top ten. As regards this clone: The antigen is not known.

Trimming took off 1 base at V and 6 bases at J, with 17 bases between the two ends. The CDR3 is made up of 16 amino acids. From germline, CDR1 is MGHDK and CDR2 SYGVNS. Whole-study findings and limits: When naive CD4 clonotypes were compared across a handful of donors, 5% to 5.5% were shared.

The chain links TRBV25-1 to TRBJ2-3; D is possibly TRBD1 (6 bases). The source material was naive CD4+ T cells sorted from blood. The subset here: CD45RA+ positively selected. This sequence was found in a man aged 30-40 years in good health. CDR3 in amino acids: CASSEFRSGARDTQYF. The DNA of the CDR3 is TGTGCCAGCAGTGAATTTAGGTCAGGGGCAAGGGATACGCAGTATTTT.